The subject of this entry is one TCR beta chain. Its antigen is unidentified. These data come from a study of PD-1 blockade in classical Hodgkin lymphoma. Findings and limits, study-wide: Nothing has yet pinned down what causes the repertoire differences, possibly disease activity or prior therapy.

Clones were read by immunoSEQ multiplex PCR, and TCRdb kept only the in-frame ones, dropping some. Seen here are 27,000 or so clones, 75% to 90% observed once, and the top ten hold more than 2%. Described time point: cycle 4 day 1 (C4D1), after more than 5 weeks of nivolumab. Every patient was affected by relapse after autologous stem cell transplantation, while exposure to brentuximab vedotin was not uniform. Thawed PBMCs were the source of CD4+ T cells, purified by magnetic negative selection. The source is a human donor with classical Hodgkin lymphoma. Here the sequenced sample was CD4+ T cells from blood, taken before the fourth cycle of nivolumab.

Here the CDR3 DNA reads TGTGCCAGCAGCTTAGGGGTTAGAAGAGAGACCCAGTACTTC. Its protein is CASSLGVRRETQYF. The V and J genes are TRBV7-9 and TRBJ2-5; D remains unclear. V was clipped by 1 base and J by 4 bases, with 10 bases between them. The germline CDR1 and CDR2 sequences are SEHNR and FQNEAQ (reference sequence). The CDR3 extends over 14 amino acids.